Listed below are T cell receptor beta chains from one sample, sequenced in a study of CD8+ T cells in alopecia areata. The assay was immunoSEQ multiplex PCR, and TCRdb's table has in-frame clones only and misses some. This sample carries some 160,000 clones, less than 75% of them seen once, and the ten largest clones take roughly a third. Input material: CD8+ T cells sorted from blood. The origin of the receptors is a human donor in good health. Both conserved end residues are part of each CDR3. The D gene is left open where the match is weak. Clone size appears in some rows only: once, few, many, or a class for an expanded clone.

V gene	clone size	D gene	J gene	CDR3 DNA	CDR3 protein
TRBV9	.	.	TRBJ1-5	TGTGCCAGCAGCGTGGACTCGGGGGGCAATCAGCCCCAGCATTTT	CASSVDSGGNQPQHF
TRBV7-8	.	.	TRBJ2-7	TGTGCCAGTACTACGGCGTACGAGCAGTACTTC	CASTTAYEQYF
TRBV29-1	.	.	TRBJ2-2	TGCAGCGTCCGGCACGGGGGAGTTCCCGGGGAGCTGTTTTTT	CSVRHGGVPGELFF
TRBV10-2	.	.	TRBJ2-5	TGCGCCAGCAGCACTAGCCGTCTACAAGAGACCCAGTACTTC	CASSTSRLQETQYF
TRBV27	few	.	TRBJ1-3	TGTGCCAGCAGTAGGACAGTCGATGACACCATATATTTT	CASSRTVDDTIYF
TRBV5-1	.	.	TRBJ2-1	TGCGCCAGCAGCTTGGCACCACGCAGTGAGCAGTTCTTC	CASSLAPRSEQFF
TRBV29-1	.	.	TRBJ2-7	TGCAGCGTTGAGGTGAGAGACAGATACGAGCAGTACTTC	CSVEVRDRYEQYF
TRBV10-2	few	.	TRBJ2-1	TGTGCCAGCAGTTTGCCCGGTGGTGAGCAGTTCTTC	CASSLPGGEQFF
TRBV13	.	TRBD2	TRBJ2-7	TGTGCCAGCAGCTTAGGGCCTAGCGGGCTCTCCTACGAGCAGTACTTC	CASSLGPSGLSYEQYF
TRBV5-6	.	.	TRBJ2-3	TGTGCCAGCAGCTTGGCCCCGTATCTGGCCGATACGCAGTATTTT	CASSLAPYLADTQYF
TRBV7-9	.	.	TRBJ2-7	TGTGCCAGCAGCTTCGGGAAGGGGGAGCAGTACTTC	CASSFGKGEQYF
TRBV6-5	few	.	TRBJ2-3	TGTGCCAGCAGTAGCGGAGTTTACCCCGATACGCAGTATTTT	CASSSGVYPDTQYF
TRBV9	.	TRBD2	TRBJ2-5	TGTGCCAGCAGCGTAGGAGTCATGAGTAGCGGGGCAGGGGAGACCCAGTACTTC	CASSVGVMSSGAGETQYF
TRBV6-1	.	TRBD1	TRBJ2-1	TGTGCCAGCAGCGTCGACAGGGTAGGCTACAATGAGCAGTTCTTC	CASSVDRVGYNEQFF
TRBV27	.	.	TRBJ2-2	TGTGCCAGCAGTTTCTCTTACACCGGGGAGCTGTTTTTT	CASSFSYTGELFF
TRBV27	few	.	TRBJ2-2	TGTGCCAGCAGTTTTTATCCCGGGGAGCTGTTTTTT	CASSFYPGELFF
TRBV29-1	few	.	TRBJ2-7	TGCAGCGTGTCAGGGGTTACCTACGAGCAGTACTTC	CSVSGVTYEQYF
TRBV29-1	.	.	TRBJ2-4	TGCAGCGTTGAGGACAGAGAAGAAAACATTCAGTACTTC	CSVEDREENIQYF
TRBV6-4	.	.	TRBJ2-4	TGTGCCAGCAGTCCCGCGGCAGGCGCCATTCAGTACTTC	CASSPAAGAIQYF
TRBV6-1	.	.	TRBJ1-2	TGTGCCAGCCTCCCTCCCCGCTATGGCTACACCTTC	CASLPPRYGYTF
TRBV29-1	.	.	TRBJ1-2	TGCAGCGTTGATCCTGGGGGTGGCTACACCTTC	CSVDPGGGYTF
TRBV10-3	few	.	TRBJ1-1	TGTGCCATCAAGGGGGATCGCGGTGAAGCTTTCTTT	CAIKGDRGEAFF
TRBV29-1	.	.	TRBJ1-2	TGCAGCGTTGAGATACGGGGTGGCTACACCTTC	CSVEIRGGYTF
TRBV5-6	.	.	TRBJ2-1	TGTGCCAGCAGCCCCCGGTCCGCTAGCATCTACAATGAGCAGTTCTTC	CASSPRSASIYNEQFF
TRBV27	.	.	TRBJ2-5	TGTGCCAGCAGAAGTATCGACAGTTTACTCGAGACCCAGTACTTC	CASRSIDSLLETQYF
TRBV6-5	.	TRBD1	TRBJ2-5	TGTGCCAGCAGTTACGGGCAGGGGGCTGAGGAGACCCAGTACTTC	CASSYGQGAEETQYF
TRBV29-1	.	TRBD2	TRBJ2-2	TGCAGCGTTGAAGATCTTAGCGGGACCGGGGAGCTGTTTTTT	CSVEDLSGTGELFF
TRBV4-1	.	.	TRBJ2-7	TGCGCCAGCAGCACCGGGGTGGCCTACGAGCAGTACTTC	CASSTGVAYEQYF
TRBV19	.	TRBD2	TRBJ2-3	TGTGCCAGTAGCGAGACTAGCGGATCAGATACGCAGTATTTT	CASSETSGSDTQYF
TRBV7-9	.	.	TRBJ2-4	TGTGCCAGCAGCAGCCCTTGGGCCAAAAACATTCAGTACTTC	CASSSPWAKNIQYF
TRBV27	.	TRBD1	TRBJ2-2	TGTGCCAGCAGTTTGGGGACAGGCCCTACCGGGGAGCTGTTTTTT	CASSLGTGPTGELFF
TRBV2	.	.	TRBJ1-4	TGTGCCAGCACCCCTAGGAGACTGATTAATGAAAAACTGTTTTTT	CASTPRRLINEKLFF
TRBV7-9	few	.	TRBJ1-1	TGTGCCAGCAGTGTTAGTGAGACGAACACTGAAGCTTTCTTT	CASSVSETNTEAFF
TRBV29-1	.	.	TRBJ2-1	TGCAGCGTCGACCCGGCGGGGACAGCGAATGAGCAGTTCTTC	CSVDPAGTANEQFF
TRBV9	.	.	TRBJ2-2	TGTGCCAGCAGCGTCGGGAACACCGGGGAGCTGTTTTTT	CASSVGNTGELFF
TRBV9	.	.	TRBJ1-1	TGTGCCAGCAGCGTAACAGGGTGGGGGAACACTGAAGCTTTCTTT	CASSVTGWGNTEAFF
TRBV6-5	.	.	TRBJ2-7	TGTGCCAGCTACCCCGTTGTCGGATACTCCTACGAGCAGTACTTC	CASYPVVGYSYEQYF
TRBV7-8	.	.	TRBJ1-1	TGTGCCAGCAGCTTTGACCAGGGTCGAAATACTGAAGCTTTCTTT	CASSFDQGRNTEAFF
TRBV11-2	.	.	TRBJ2-7	TGTGCCAGCAGTTCCGACGGAAGAACCTACGAGCAGTACTTC	CASSSDGRTYEQYF
TRBV30	once	TRBD1	TRBJ2-6	TGTGCCTGGAGTGTCCCTTGGGACAGGGGTTTTGGGGCCAACGTCCTGACTTTC	CAWSVPWDRGFGANVLTF
TRBV29-1	.	.	TRBJ2-6	TGCAGCGTTGAAGATCAGGGGGGATCTGGGGCCAACGTCCTGACTTTC	CSVEDQGGSGANVLTF
TRBV19	few	TRBD2	TRBJ2-7	TGTGCCAGTAGTACCCGGACTAGCGGATACGAGCAGTACTTC	CASSTRTSGYEQYF
TRBV5-6	once	TRBD1	TRBJ1-1	TGTGCCAGCAGCTTGGGGACAGGGGGCGGGTTGGCTGAAGCTTTCTTT	CASSLGTGGGLAEAFF
TRBV29-1	few	.	TRBJ2-3	TGCAGCGTAGTGGGCGGAGTGATAGATTTTTTGGATACGCAGTATTTT	CSVVGGVIDFLDTQYF
TRBV6-5	.	TRBD2	TRBJ2-1	TGTGCCAGCAGCGACACTGGCGGGAGACATGAGCAGTTCTTC	CASSDTGGRHEQFF
TRBV10-3	.	.	TRBJ2-7	TGTGCCATCAGTGAACCAGGGCCTGGGGAGCAGTACTTC	CAISEPGPGEQYF
TRBV5-1	medium-sized	.	TRBJ2-7	TGCGCCAGCAGCTGGGCCCCCCTCCTCGAGCAGTACTTC	CASSWAPLLEQYF
TRBV29-1	few	.	TRBJ1-2	TGCAGCGTGGAGACTCGGAATGGCTACACCTTC	CSVETRNGYTF
TRBV5-4	.	TRBD1	TRBJ1-2	TGTGCCAGCAGCCCCACAGGGGTGGTAGACGGCTACACCTTC	CASSPTGVVDGYTF
TRBV6-1	.	.	TRBJ2-7	TGTGCCAGCAGTTTAAGGACAGACTCATACGAGCAGTACTTC	CASSLRTDSYEQYF
TRBV21-1	few	.	TRBJ2-3	TGTGCCAGCAGCTTCCGACTAGCGGGATGCACGGATACGCAGTATTTT	CASSFRLAGCTDTQYF
TRBV29-1	few	.	TRBJ1-2	TGCAGCGTTGAAGGGAACTATGGCTACACCTTC	CSVEGNYGYTF
TRBV13	.	.	TRBJ1-1	TGTGCCAGCTCAGAGGCCCTGGAGGCTTTCTTT	CASSEALEAFF
TRBV4-1	.	TRBD2	TRBJ2-3	TGCGCCAGCAGCCACCCCGGGACTAGCGGGAGTGATACGCAGTATTTT	CASSHPGTSGSDTQYF
TRBV2	.	TRBD1	TRBJ2-2	TGTGCCAGCAGTGAAGAAACCTGGACAGGAGAGAACACCGGGGAGCTGTTTTTT	CASSEETWTGENTGELFF